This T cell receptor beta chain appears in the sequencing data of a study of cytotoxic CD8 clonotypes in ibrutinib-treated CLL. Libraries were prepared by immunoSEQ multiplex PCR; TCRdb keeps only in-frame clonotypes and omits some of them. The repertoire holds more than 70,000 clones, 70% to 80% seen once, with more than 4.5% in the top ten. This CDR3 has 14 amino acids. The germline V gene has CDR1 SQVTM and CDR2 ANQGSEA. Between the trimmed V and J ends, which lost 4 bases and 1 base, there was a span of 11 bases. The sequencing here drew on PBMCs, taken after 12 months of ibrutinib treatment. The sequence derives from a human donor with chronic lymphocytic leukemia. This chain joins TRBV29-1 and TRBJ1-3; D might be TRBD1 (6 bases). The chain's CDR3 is CSVGAGASGNTIYF. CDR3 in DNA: TGCAGCGTTGGGGCGGGGGCGTCTGGAAACACCATATATTTT. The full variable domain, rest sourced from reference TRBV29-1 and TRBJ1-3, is SAVISQKPSRDICQRGTSLTIQCQVDSQVTMMFWYRQQPGQSLTLIATANQGSEATYESGFVIDKFPISRPNLTFSTLTVSNMSPEDSSIYLCSVGAGASGNTIYFGEGSWLTVV.